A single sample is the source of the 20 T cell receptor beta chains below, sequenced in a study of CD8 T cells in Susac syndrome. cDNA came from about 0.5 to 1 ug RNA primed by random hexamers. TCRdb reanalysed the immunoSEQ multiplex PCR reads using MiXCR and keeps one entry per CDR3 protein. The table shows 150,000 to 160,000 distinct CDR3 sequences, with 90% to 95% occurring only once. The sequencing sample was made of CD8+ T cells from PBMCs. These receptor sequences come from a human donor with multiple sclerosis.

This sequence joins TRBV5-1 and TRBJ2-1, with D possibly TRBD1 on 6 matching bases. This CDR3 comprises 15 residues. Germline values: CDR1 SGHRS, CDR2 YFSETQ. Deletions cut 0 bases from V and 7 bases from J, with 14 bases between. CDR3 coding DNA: TGCGCCAGCAGCTTGGACAGGGTAATAGGAAATGAGCAGTTCTTC. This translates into CASSLDRVIGNEQFF.

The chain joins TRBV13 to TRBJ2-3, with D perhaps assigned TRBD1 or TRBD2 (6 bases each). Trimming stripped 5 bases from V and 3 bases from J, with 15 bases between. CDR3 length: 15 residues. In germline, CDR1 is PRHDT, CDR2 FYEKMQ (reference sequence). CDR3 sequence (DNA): TGTGCCAGCAGCGGCCTGGGGGGCAGGACAGATACGCAGTATTTT. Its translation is CASSGLGGRTDTQYF.

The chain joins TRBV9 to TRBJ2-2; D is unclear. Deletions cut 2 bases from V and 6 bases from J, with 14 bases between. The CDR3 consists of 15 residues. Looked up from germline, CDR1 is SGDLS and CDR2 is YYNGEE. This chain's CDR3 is CASSVNNEVAGELFF. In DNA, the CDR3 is TGTGCCAGCAGCGTGAACAACGAGGTGGCCGGGGAGCTGTTTTTT.

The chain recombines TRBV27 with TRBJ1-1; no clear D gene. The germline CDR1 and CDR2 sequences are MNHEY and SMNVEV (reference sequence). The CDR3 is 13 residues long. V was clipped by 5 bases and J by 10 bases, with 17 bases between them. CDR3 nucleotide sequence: TGTGCCAGCAGTCCCCAGTCAGGATTGGGAGCTTTCTTT. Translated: CASSPQSGLGAFF.

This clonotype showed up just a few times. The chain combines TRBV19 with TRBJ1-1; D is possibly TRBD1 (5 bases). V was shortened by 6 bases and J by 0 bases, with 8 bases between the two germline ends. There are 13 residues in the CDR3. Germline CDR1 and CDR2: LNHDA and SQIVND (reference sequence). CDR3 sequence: CASSQGLNTEAFF. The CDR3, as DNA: TGTGCCAGTAGCCAGGGCCTGAACACTGAAGCTTTCTTT.

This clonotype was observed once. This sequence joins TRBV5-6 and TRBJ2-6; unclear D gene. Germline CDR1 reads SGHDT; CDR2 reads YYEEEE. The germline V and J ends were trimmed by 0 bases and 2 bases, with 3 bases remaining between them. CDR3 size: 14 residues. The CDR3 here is CASSLGAGANVLTF. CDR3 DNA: TGTGCCAGCAGCTTGGGGGCTGGGGCCAACGTCCTGACTTTC.

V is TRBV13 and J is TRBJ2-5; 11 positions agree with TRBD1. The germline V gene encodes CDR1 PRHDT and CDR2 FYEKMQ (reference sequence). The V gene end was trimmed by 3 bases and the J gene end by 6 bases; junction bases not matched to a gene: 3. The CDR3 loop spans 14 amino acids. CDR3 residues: CASSFGTGGKTQYF. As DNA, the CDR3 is TGTGCCAGCAGCTTTGGGACAGGGGGGAAGACCCAGTACTTC.

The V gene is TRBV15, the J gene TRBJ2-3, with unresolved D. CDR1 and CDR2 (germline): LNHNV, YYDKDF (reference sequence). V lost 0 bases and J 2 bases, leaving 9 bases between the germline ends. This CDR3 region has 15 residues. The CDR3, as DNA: TGTGCCACCAGCAGAGATGGTAGTTTCACAGATACGCAGTATTTT. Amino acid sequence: CATSRDGSFTDTQYF.

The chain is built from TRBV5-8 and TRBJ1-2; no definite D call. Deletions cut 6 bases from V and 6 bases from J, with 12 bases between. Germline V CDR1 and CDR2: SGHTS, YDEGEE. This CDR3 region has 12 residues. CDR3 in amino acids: CASTLTRDGYTF. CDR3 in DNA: TGTGCCAGCACCTTAACGCGGGATGGCTACACCTTC.

As DNA, the CDR3 is TGCAGTGCTAGAGACCGGGGCCAGGTTCACTACGAGCAGTACTTC. This translates into CSARDRGQVHYEQYF. The J gene is TRBJ2-7, the V gene TRBV20-1; either TRBD1 or TRBD2 may supply D (5 bases each). V was pared by 0 bases and J by 3 bases, with 15 bases between. This CDR3 region has 15 residues. Germline lookup yields CDR1 DFQATT and CDR2 SNEGSKA (reference sequence).

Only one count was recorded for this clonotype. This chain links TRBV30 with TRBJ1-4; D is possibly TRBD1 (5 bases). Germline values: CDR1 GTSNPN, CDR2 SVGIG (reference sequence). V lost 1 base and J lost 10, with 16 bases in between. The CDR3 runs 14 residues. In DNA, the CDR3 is TGTGCCTGGAGTGGCGGCCAGGGTGAGAGAAAACTGTTTTTT. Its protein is CAWSGGQGERKLFF.

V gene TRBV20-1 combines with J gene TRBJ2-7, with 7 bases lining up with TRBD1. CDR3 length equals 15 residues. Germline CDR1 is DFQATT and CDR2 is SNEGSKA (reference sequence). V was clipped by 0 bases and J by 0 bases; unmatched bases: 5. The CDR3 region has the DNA TGCAGTGCTAGAGATTCGGACAGGAGCTCCTACGAGCAGTACTTC. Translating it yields CSARDSDRSSYEQYF.

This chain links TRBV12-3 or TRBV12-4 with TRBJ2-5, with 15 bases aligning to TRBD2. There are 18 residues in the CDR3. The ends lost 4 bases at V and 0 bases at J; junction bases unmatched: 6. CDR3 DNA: TGTGCCAGCAGTTACGGGACTAGCGGGGGGTCAAACCAAGAGACCCAGTACTTC. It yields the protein CASSYGTSGGSNQETQYF.

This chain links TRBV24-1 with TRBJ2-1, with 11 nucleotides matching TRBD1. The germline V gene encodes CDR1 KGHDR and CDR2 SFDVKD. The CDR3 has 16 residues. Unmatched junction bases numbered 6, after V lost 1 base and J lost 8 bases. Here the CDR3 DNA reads TGTGCCACCAGTGATTTACCGGGACAGGGGGTTCATGAGCAGTTCTTC. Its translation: CATSDLPGQGVHEQFF.

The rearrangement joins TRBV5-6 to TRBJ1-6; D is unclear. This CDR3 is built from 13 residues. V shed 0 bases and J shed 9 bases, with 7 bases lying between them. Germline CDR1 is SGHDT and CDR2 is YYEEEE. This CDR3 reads CASSLGASSPLHF. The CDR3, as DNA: TGTGCCAGCAGCTTGGGGGCCTCTTCACCCCTCCACTTT.

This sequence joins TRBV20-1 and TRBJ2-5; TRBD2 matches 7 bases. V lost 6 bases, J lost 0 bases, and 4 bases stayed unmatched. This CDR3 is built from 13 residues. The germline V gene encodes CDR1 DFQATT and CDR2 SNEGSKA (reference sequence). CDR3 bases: TGCAGTGCCAAACGGGGGGACCAAGAGACCCAGTACTTC. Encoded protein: CSAKRGDQETQYF.

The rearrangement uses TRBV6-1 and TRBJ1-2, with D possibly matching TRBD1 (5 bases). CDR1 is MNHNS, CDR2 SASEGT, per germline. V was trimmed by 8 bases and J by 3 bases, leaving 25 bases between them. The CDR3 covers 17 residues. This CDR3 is CASRPPRDSPRDYGYTF. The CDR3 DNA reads TGTGCCAGCCGTCCACCCAGGGATTCCCCCCGAGACTATGGCTACACCTTC.

In DNA form, the CDR3 reads TGCAGCGGCACCGGGACAGGGGGCAGAGAGACCCAGTACTTC. Translating gives CSGTGTGGRETQYF. The chain joins TRBV29-1 to TRBJ2-5; 12 bases agree with TRBD1. The CDR3 contains 14 residues. V was clipped by 7 bases and J by 4 bases; unmatched bases: 7. Germline lookup yields CDR1 SQVTM and CDR2 ANQGSEA.

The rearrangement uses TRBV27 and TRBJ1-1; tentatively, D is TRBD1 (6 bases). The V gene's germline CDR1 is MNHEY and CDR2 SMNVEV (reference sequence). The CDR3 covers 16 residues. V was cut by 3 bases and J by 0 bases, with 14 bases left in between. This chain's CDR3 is CASSFARGHLNTEAFF. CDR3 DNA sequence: TGTGCCAGCAGTTTTGCCCGGGGACATCTGAACACTGAAGCTTTCTTT.

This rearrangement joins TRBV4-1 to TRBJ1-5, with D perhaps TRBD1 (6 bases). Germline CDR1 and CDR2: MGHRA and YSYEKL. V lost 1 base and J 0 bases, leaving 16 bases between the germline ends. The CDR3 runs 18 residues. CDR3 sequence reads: CASSQAPGGEYSNQPQHF. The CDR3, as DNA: TGCGCCAGCAGCCAAGCCCCCGGGGGCGAGTATAGCAATCAGCCCCAGCATTTT.